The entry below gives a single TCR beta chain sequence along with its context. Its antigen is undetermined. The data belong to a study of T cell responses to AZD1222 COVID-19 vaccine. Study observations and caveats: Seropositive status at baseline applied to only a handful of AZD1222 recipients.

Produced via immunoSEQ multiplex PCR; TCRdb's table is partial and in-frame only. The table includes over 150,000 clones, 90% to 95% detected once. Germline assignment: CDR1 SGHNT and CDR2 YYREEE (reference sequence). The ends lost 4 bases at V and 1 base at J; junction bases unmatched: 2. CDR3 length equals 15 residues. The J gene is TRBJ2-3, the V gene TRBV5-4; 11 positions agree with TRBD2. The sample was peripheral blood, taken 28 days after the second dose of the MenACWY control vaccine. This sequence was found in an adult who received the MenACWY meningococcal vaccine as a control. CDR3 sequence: CASSIAGGGTDTQYF. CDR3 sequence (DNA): TGTGCCAGCAGCATAGCGGGGGGGGGCACAGATACGCAGTATTTT.